Below are 28 T cell receptor beta chains sequenced from a single sample in a study of CD8 T cells in ankylosing spondylitis. General study findings and limits: Within ankylosing spondylitis blood, a TCR beta motif made up of fewer than ten highly homologous variants appeared to be characteristic.

Their target antigens are unknown. TCRdb analysed the 5' RACE reads with MiXCR anew, one entry per CDR3 protein. Among over 600,000 distinct CDR3 sequences listed, around 20% were seen once. Specimen: blood, either unsorted or a sorted T cell fraction (not recorded which). Receptor source: a male donor with ankylosing spondylitis.

Only a few counts were recorded for this clonotype. The J gene is TRBJ2-3, the V gene TRBV6-2 or TRBV6-3, with 7 bases matching TRBD2. From germline, CDR1 is MNHEY and CDR2 SVGEGT. CDR3 length: 16 residues. The V gene end was trimmed by 4 bases and the J gene end by 1 base; junction bases not matched to a gene: 8. DNA for the CDR3: TGTGCCAGCAGTTTAACGGAGCGGGGTGGCACAGATACGCAGTATTTT. This gives the protein CASSLTERGGTDTQYF.

The CDR3 region has the DNA TGCAGTGCTAGAGGGGGCTATAATTCACCCCTCCACTTT. This encodes CSARGGYNSPLHF. V is TRBV20-1 and J is TRBJ1-6; no definite D call. V was shortened by 1 base and J by 3 bases, with 4 bases between the two germline ends. The germline V gene encodes CDR1 DFQATT and CDR2 SNEGSKA (reference sequence). This CDR3 contains 13 residues.

Many counts were recorded for this clonotype. The junction departs from germline at one end; a sequencing error may be responsible. The DNA for the CDR3 is TGTGCCAGCAGCTTAGCAGGGGACACTGAAGCTTTCTTT. This codes for CASSLAGDTEAFF. The rearrangement joins TRBV5-1 to TRBJ1-1, with D perhaps matching TRBD1 (6 bases). CDR3 length: 13 amino acids. CDR1 is SGHRS and CDR2 is YFSETQ in the germline V gene.

The genes are TRBV10-3 and TRBJ2-1; 12 bases are a match to TRBD1. This CDR3 is built from 16 residues. Trimming at V came to 11 bases and at J to 9 bases, leaving 17 bases not matched to a gene. Germline loops: CDR1 ENHRY, CDR2 SYGVKD. CDR3 amino acids: CAGAGGGQGAIGEQFF. In DNA, the CDR3 is TGTGCCGGGGCTGGGGGGGGACAGGGGGCAATCGGTGAGCAGTTCTTC.

The CDR3: CASSLLSSTPLAFF. In nucleotides, the CDR3 is TGTGCCAGCAGCTTGTTAAGCTCCACCCCATTGGCTTTCTTT. V and J are TRBV5-5 and TRBJ1-1; D not resolved. This CDR3 has 14 residues. Trimming left V 1 base short and J 11 bases short, with 18 bases between. Germline V gene lookup returns CDR1 SGHKS and CDR2 YYEKEE (reference sequence).

In this sample, this clonotype turned up many times. The chain uses TRBV11-2 and TRBJ2-1, with D tentatively TRBD1 or TRBD2 (5 bases each). The germline V gene encodes CDR1 SGHAT and CDR2 FQNNGV. Trimming pared 5 bases from V and 6 bases from J, leaving 8 bases between. The CDR3 loop spans 12 amino acids. The CDR3 region is CASSRGVNEQFF. The CDR3 bases are TGTGCCAGCAGCAGGGGAGTCAATGAGCAGTTCTTC.

The chain has TRBV3-1 and TRBJ1-4, with a weak D call TRBD1 (6 bases). CDR3 size: 11 residues. Germline V gives CDR1 LGHDT, CDR2 YNNKEL (reference sequence). Trimming shortened V by 3 bases and J by 14 bases, and 10 bases separated the two germline ends. CDR3 in amino acids: CASSQGAHLFF. The CDR3 DNA follows: TGTGCCAGCAGCCAGGGGGCCCACCTGTTTTTT. The full variable domain, with the rest looked up from reference TRBV3-1 and TRBJ1-4, is DTAVSQTPKYLVTQMGNDKSIKCEQNLGHDTMYWYKQDSKKFLKIMFSYNNKELIINETVPNRFSPKSPDKAHLNLHINSLELGDSAVYFCASSQGAHLFFGSGTQLSVL.

V is TRBV7-3 and J is TRBJ1-2; D remains unclear. The germline gives CDR1 SGHTA, CDR2 FQGTGA. This CDR3 spans 14 amino acids. The ends were cut back, 5 bases at V and 8 bases at J, with 18 bases in the middle. Written as DNA, the CDR3 is TGTGCCAGCAGCCCCAGGCAAGGTTTATCCGGCTACACCTTC. Translating gives CASSPRQGLSGYTF.

This chain links TRBV6-5 with TRBJ2-1; D tentatively reads TRBD1 or TRBD2 (5 bases each). Germline V CDR1 and CDR2: MNHEY, SVGAGI. The CDR3 extends over 14 amino acids. Between the trimmed V and J ends, which lost 2 bases and 8 bases, there was a span of 13 bases. CDR3 sequence (DNA): TGTGCCAGCAGTTACCAAGACAGAGGGGATGAGCAGTTCTTC. It specifies CASSYQDRGDEQFF.

V is TRBV12-3 or TRBV12-4 and J is TRBJ2-5; D call uncertain. V shed 3 bases and J shed 4 bases, with 9 bases lying between them. The CDR3 runs 13 residues. The CDR3 loop reads CASSLWLGETQYF. The CDR3 bases are TGTGCCAGCAGTTTGTGGCTTGGAGAGACCCAGTACTTC.

The rearrangement links TRBV7-3 to TRBJ2-3; TRBD1 is a possible D gene (7 bases). Trimming left V 6 bases short and J 6 bases short, with 22 bases between. Germline CDR1 is SGHTA and CDR2 is FQGTGA. The CDR3 contains 16 residues. The CDR3 nucleotides are TGTGCCAGCAGTCGACAGGGAGGCATTGCGGGTGATACGCAGTATTTT. The encoded protein is CASSRQGGIAGDTQYF.

This sequence joins TRBV7-3 and TRBJ2-5, with D unclear. The CDR3 has 13 residues. V lost 5 bases, J lost 5 bases, and 12 bases lay in between. Germline CDR1 is SGHTA and CDR2 is FQGTGA. The CDR3 reads CASSARGPETQYF. CDR3 nucleotides: TGTGCCAGCAGCGCCCGAGGTCCCGAGACCCAGTACTTC. Based on the CDR3 plus reference TRBV7-3 and TRBJ2-5, the full variable domain is GAGVSQTPSNKVTEKGKYVELRCDPISGHTALYWYRQSLGQGPEFLIYFQGTGAADDSGLPNDRFFAVRPEGSVSTLKIQRTERGDSAVYLCASSARGPETQYFGPGTRLLVL.

The rearrangement uses TRBV24-1 and TRBJ2-2; D not resolved. This CDR3 has 14 amino acids. Between the trimmed V and J ends, which lost 4 bases and 1 base, there was a span of 6 bases. Germline lookup yields CDR1 KGHDR and CDR2 SFDVKD. The CDR3 is CATSEHLNTGELFF. CDR3 coding DNA: TGTGCCACCAGTGAACATTTGAACACCGGGGAGCTGTTTTTT.

This clonotype was observed a handful of times. The genes are TRBV24-1 and TRBJ2-1; TRBD2 matches 7 bases. CDR3 length: 15 amino acids. V lost 3 bases and J lost 4; bases outside the gene matches: 5. Germline CDR1 and CDR2: KGHDR and SFDVKD. In DNA, the CDR3 is TGTGCCACCAGTGATCGGGACTACTCATACAATGAGCAGTTCTTC. It translates to CATSDRDYSYNEQFF.

The table lists this clonotype with a few counts. The chain couples TRBV7-2 to TRBJ1-1; 8 bases fit TRBD1. The CDR3 runs 15 residues. The germline CDR1 and CDR2 sequences are SGHTA and FQGNSA. The V segment lost 1 base and the J segment 5 bases; nucleotides outside the gene matches: 6. This chain's CDR3 is CASSLVAGGYTEAFF. The CDR3 bases are TGTGCCAGCAGCTTAGTAGCAGGGGGCTATACTGAAGCTTTCTTT.

This clonotype was found a few times. This rearrangement joins TRBV9 to TRBJ2-2; 7 positions agree with TRBD2. The germline V gene has CDR1 SGDLS and CDR2 YYNGEE. The CDR3 contains 17 residues. Trimming cost V 0 bases and J 0 bases; bases outside gene matches: 5. CDR3 in DNA: TGTGCCAGCAGCGTAGCCGGGGGGACTACGAACACCGGGGAGCTGTTTTTT. This codes for CASSVAGGTTNTGELFF. Supplemented by reference TRBV9 and TRBJ2-2, the full variable domain reads DSGVTQTPKHLITATGQRVTLRCSPRSGDLSVYWYQQSLDQGLQFLIQYYNGEERAKGNILERFSAQQFPDLHSELNLSSLELGDSALYFCASSVAGGTTNTGELFFGEGSRLTVL.

This clonotype turned up a few times. This chain links TRBV27 with TRBJ2-7; 7 positions match TRBD1. CDR1 and CDR2 from the germline V gene are MNHEY and SMNVEV (reference sequence). The CDR3 consists of 15 residues. The ends lost 7 bases at V and 0 bases at J; junction bases unmatched: 9. CDR3 sequence: CASNLGQPSSYEQYF. The CDR3 bases are TGTGCCAGCAACTTGGGACAGCCTAGCTCCTACGAGCAGTACTTC.

The chain links TRBV6-1 to TRBJ2-1, with D perhaps matching TRBD2 (5 bases). V lost 7 bases and J lost 6, with 7 bases in between. CDR1 MNHNS and CDR2 SASEGT come from the germline V gene. The CDR3 extends over 11 amino acids. The CDR3 DNA follows: TGTGCCAGCAATGGACTCAATGAGCAGTTCTTC. Its translation: CASNGLNEQFF.

There are a few counts of this clonotype. This sequence joins TRBV12-3 or TRBV12-4 and TRBJ2-3; no firm D call. The V end lost 4 bases, the J end lost 1 base, and 12 bases lay between the germline ends. CDR3 length: 15 amino acids. Written as DNA, the CDR3 is TGTGCCAGCAGTTCCGACATGTTGCGCACAGATACGCAGTATTTT. Residues: CASSSDMLRTDTQYF.

This clonotype came up a few times. The CDR3, as DNA: TGTGCCATCAGTGGAAGGGACGGGAAAGCGATCACCGGGGAGCTGTTTTTT. Translating it yields CAISGRDGKAITGELFF. The chain employs TRBV10-3 and TRBJ2-2, with D perhaps assigned TRBD1 or TRBD2 (5 bases each). Germline-derived CDR1 and CDR2 are ENHRY and SYGVKD. Deletions cut 4 bases from V and 4 bases from J, with 19 bases between. This CDR3 spans 17 amino acids.

This clonotype was picked up a small number of times. The rearrangement joins TRBV7-9 to TRBJ2-5; TRBD2 aligns across 13 bases. V dropped 5 bases and J dropped 2; count of bases not matched to a gene: 5. CDR3 length: 16 residues. The germline gives CDR1 SEHNR, CDR2 FQNEAQ (reference sequence). The CDR3 is CASSHRTSGGQETQYF. The CDR3 DNA follows: TGTGCCAGCAGCCACAGGACTAGCGGGGGTCAAGAGACCCAGTACTTC. The complete variable domain, with remaining parts taken from reference TRBV7-9 and TRBJ2-5, reads DTGVSQNPRHKITKRGQNVTFRCDPISEHNRLYWYRQTLGQGPEFLTYFQNEAQLEKSRLLSDRFSAERPKGSFSTLEIQRTEQGDSAMYLCASSHRTSGGQETQYFGPGTRLLVL.

This clonotype was observed a handful of times. The rearrangement links TRBV5-8 to TRBJ2-1, with 8 bases identical to TRBD1. V was clipped by 3 bases and J by 0 bases; unmatched bases: 5. Germline loops: CDR1 SGHTS, CDR2 YDEGEE. There are 16 residues in the CDR3. CDR3 residues: CASSWGQVPSYNEQFF. CDR3 coding DNA: TGTGCCAGCAGCTGGGGACAGGTCCCCTCCTACAATGAGCAGTTCTTC.

This chain connects TRBV20-1 to TRBJ2-7; D gene unclear. V lost 0 bases and J 0 bases, leaving 9 bases between the germline ends. Germline V lookup: CDR1 DFQATT, CDR2 SNEGSKA (reference sequence). CDR3 length: 14 residues. CDR3 sequence reads: CSARDTTSSYEQYF. The CDR3 region has the DNA TGCAGTGCTAGAGATACCACGAGCTCCTACGAGCAGTACTTC.

The chain carries TRBV27 and TRBJ1-1; possibly TRBD1 for D (6 bases). CDR1 is MNHEY and CDR2 is SMNVEV in the germline V gene (reference sequence). The CDR3 is made up of 14 amino acids. Trimming shortened V by 3 bases and J by 3 bases, and 11 bases separated the two germline ends. The CDR3 sequence: CASSLVGGYTEAFF. The CDR3 DNA reads as TGTGCCAGCAGTTTGGTAGGGGGATACACTGAAGCTTTCTTT.

This clonotype was seen only once. The CDR3 DNA sequence: TGTGCCAGCTCACCAGGCAGTCGGGACACTGAAGCTTTCTTT. The encoded protein is CASSPGSRDTEAFF. The V gene is TRBV18, the J gene TRBJ1-1, with no clear D. The CDR3 is 14 amino acids. Germline-derived CDR1 and CDR2 are KGHSH and LQKENI. The V end was cut by 2 bases, the J end by 3 bases, with 10 bases between.

The rearrangement joins TRBV4-1 to TRBJ1-1; 9 positions match TRBD1. The CDR3 covers 13 residues. After removal of 4 bases from V and 5 bases from J, the junction contained 2 bases not matched to a gene. Germline values: CDR1 MGHRA, CDR2 YSYEKL. In DNA form, the CDR3 reads TGCGCCAGCAGCCGCGGGACAGGGACTGAAGCTTTCTTT. Translation: CASSRGTGTEAFF.

This clonotype has a handful of counts. The CDR3 DNA sequence: TGTGCCAGTAGGGCCAAGGGACAGGCCTACAATGAGCAGTTCTTC. This codes for CASRAKGQAYNEQFF. The chain joins TRBV19 to TRBJ2-1; 8 positions match TRBD1. Germline CDR1 and CDR2: LNHDA and SQIVND (reference sequence). With 6 bases clipped from V and 2 bases from J, the junction kept 6 bases outside the gene matches. CDR3 size: 15 residues.

The chain combines TRBV2 with TRBJ2-7, with unresolved D. The CDR3 contains 10 residues. Germline V lookup: CDR1 SNHLY, CDR2 FYNNEI. V gave up 1 base and J gave up 7 bases, with 2 bases separating them. The CDR3 coding sequence is TGTGCCAGCAGTGAAGAGGAGCAGTACTTC. It yields the protein CASSEEEQYF.